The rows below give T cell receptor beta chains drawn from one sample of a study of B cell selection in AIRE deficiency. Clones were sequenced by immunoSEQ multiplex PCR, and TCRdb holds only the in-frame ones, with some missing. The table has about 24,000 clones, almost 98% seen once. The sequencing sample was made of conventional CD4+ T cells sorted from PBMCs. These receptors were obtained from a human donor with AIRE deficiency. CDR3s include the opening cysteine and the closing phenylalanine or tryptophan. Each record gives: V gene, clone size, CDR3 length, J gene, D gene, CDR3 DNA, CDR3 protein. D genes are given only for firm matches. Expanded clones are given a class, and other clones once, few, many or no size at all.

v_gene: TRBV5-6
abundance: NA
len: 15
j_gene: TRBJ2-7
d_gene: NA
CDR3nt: TGTGCCAGCAGCTTGCCGACCAGCACCCGATACGAGCAGTACTTC
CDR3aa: CASSLPTSTRYEQYF

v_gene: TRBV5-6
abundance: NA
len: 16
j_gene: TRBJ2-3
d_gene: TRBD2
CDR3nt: TGTGCCAGCAGCTTTAGCGGGAGGGCCAAAAGGGATACGCAGTATTTT
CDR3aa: CASSFSGRAKRDTQYF

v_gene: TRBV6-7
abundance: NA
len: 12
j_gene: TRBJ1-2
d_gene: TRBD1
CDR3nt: TGTGCCAAATACAGGGGGCTGAGTGGCTACACCTTC
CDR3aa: CAKYRGLSGYTF

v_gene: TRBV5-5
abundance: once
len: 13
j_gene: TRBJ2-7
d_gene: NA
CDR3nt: TGTGCCAGCAGCTTATCATCCACCTACGAGCAGTACTTC
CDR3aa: CASSLSSTYEQYF

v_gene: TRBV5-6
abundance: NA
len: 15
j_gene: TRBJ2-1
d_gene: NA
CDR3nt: TGTGCCAGCAGCTTGGTACAGGTGAGCCCCAATGAGCAGTTCTTC
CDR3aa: CASSLVQVSPNEQFF

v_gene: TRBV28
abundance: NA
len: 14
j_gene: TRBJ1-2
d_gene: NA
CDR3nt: TGTGCCAGCAGTCCCCGGGAACACTCTCTCGGCTACACCTTC
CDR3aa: CASSPREHSLGYTF

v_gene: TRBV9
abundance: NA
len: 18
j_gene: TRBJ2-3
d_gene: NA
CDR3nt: TGTGCCAGCAGCGCAGTTGCCAATTCCAAGGATCTCAGGGATACGCAGTATTTT
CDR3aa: CASSAVANSKDLRDTQYF

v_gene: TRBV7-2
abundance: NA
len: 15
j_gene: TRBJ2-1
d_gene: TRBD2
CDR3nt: TGTGCCAGCAGCTTAGATCCGGGACTAGCGATTGAGCAGTTCTTC
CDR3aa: CASSLDPGLAIEQFF

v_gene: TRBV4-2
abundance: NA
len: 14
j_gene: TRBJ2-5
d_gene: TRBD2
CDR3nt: TGTGCCAGCAGGGGGGGGGTTTACCAAGAGACCCAGTACTTC
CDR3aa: CASRGGVYQETQYF

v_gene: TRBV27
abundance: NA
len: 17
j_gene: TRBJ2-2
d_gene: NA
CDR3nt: TGTGCCAGCAGTTTAAATGGTAGGATTCCGAACACCGGGGAGCTGTTTTTT
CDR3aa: CASSLNGRIPNTGELFF

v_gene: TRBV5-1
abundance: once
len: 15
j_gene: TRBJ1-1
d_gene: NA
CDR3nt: TGCGTCAGCAGCTTGGTTCAGGAGGGGAACACTGAAGCTTTCTTT
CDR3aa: CVSSLVQEGNTEAFF

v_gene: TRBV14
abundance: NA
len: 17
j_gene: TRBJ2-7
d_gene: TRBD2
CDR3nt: TGTGCCAGCAGCCGAAGGAGTCTAGCGGAGAGCTCCTACGAGCAGTACTTC
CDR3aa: CASSRRSLAESSYEQYF

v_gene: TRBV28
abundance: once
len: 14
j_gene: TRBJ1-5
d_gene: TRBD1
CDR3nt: TGTGCCAGCAGTCAACAGGGGGCGGATCAGCCCCAGCATTTT
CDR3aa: CASSQQGADQPQHF

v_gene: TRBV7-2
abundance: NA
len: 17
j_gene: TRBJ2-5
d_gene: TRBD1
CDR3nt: TGTGCCAGCAGCTCCTCCCACGGGACAGGGAAATGGGAGACCCAGTACTTC
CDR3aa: CASSSSHGTGKWETQYF

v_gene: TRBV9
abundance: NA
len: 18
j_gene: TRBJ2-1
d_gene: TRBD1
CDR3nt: TGTGCCAGCAGCGCCGAATTGGGACAGCCGAGCTCCTACAATGAGCAGTTCTTC
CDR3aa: CASSAELGQPSSYNEQFF

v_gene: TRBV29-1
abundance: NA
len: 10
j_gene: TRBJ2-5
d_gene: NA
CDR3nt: TGCAGCGTTGAGAGGGAGACCCAGTACTTC
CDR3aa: CSVERETQYF

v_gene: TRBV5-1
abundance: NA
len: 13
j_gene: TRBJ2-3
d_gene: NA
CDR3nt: TGCGCCAGCAGCTTGGGGACGACAGATACGCAGTATTTT
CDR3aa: CASSLGTTDTQYF

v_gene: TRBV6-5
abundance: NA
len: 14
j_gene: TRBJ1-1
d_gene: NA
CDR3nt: TGTGCCAGCAGGAGCCAGAAGGGGAGCACTGAAGCTTTCTTT
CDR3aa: CASRSQKGSTEAFF

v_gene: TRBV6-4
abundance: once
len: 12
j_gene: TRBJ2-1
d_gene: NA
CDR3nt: TGTGCCAGCAGTGACTCGAGGAATGAGCAGTTCTTC
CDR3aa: CASSDSRNEQFF

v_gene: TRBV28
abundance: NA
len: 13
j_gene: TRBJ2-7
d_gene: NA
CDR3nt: TGTGCCAGCAGTTTGGGGGGATCCTACGAGCAGTACTTC
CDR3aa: CASSLGGSYEQYF

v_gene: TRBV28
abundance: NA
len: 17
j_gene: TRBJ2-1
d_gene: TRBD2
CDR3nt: TGTGCCAGCAGTTTTGTGGCGGGAGGAGGGGGTACCAATGAGCAGTTCTTC
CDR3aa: CASSFVAGGGGTNEQFF

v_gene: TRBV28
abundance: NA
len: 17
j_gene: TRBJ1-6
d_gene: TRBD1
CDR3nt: TGTGCCAGCAGTTCGGGACAGGGGTTACAAGGGAATTCACCCCTCCACTTT
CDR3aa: CASSSGQGLQGNSPLHF

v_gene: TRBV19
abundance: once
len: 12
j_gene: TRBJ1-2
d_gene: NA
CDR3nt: TGTGCCAGTACGGACGGCCTCTATGGCTACACCTTC
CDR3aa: CASTDGLYGYTF

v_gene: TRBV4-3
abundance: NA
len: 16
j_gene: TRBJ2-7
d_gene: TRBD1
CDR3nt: TGCGCCAGCAGCCAAAACCGGGACAGGGACTCCTACGAGCAGTACTTC
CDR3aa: CASSQNRDRDSYEQYF

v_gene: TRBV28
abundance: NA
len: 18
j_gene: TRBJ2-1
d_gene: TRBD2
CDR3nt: TGTGCCAGCAGTCCATCGGGCTTAGCGGGGGGAACCTACAATGAGCAGTTCTTC
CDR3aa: CASSPSGLAGGTYNEQFF

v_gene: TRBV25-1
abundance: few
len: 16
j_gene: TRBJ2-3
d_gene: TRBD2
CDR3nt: TGTGCCAGCAGTGAAACTAGCGGGAGTAGGGGAGATACGCAGTATTTT
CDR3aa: CASSETSGSRGDTQYF